The sequence of this TCR beta chain was determined in a study of blood T cell repertoires in COVID-19. Repertoires were generated with immunoSEQ multiplex PCR, while TCRdb's copy carries only in-frame clones and drops some. The table includes roughly 500,000 clones, around 85% detected once. Losses at the gene ends were 4 bases for V and 0 bases for J; bases not matched to a gene: 4. This CDR3 is 15 amino acids long. The germline V gene has CDR1 GTSNPN and CDR2 SVGIG (reference sequence). The source is a human donor in a cohort sampled during active COVID-19. The chain has TRBV30 and TRBJ1-3; 9 bases align to TRBD1. The source material was peripheral blood. CDR3 sequence: CAWMGTGNSGNTIYF. In nucleotides, the CDR3 is TGTGCCTGGATGGGGACAGGGAACTCTGGAAACACCATATATTTT. The variable domain in full, completed from reference TRBV30 and TRBJ1-3, reads SQTIHQWPATLVQPVGSPLSLECTVEGTSNPNLYWYRQAAGRGLQLLFYSVGIGQISSEVPQNLSASRPQDRQFILSSKKLLLSDSGFYLCAWMGTGNSGNTIYFGEGSWLTVV.